Sequencing of this T cell receptor (beta chain) was carried out in a study of blood T cell repertoires in COVID-19. Across the study: Acute-phase and convalescent COVID-19 samples originated in the United States, Italy and Spain. Nucleic acid was either cDNA or gDNA, and it came from T cells, B-cell-depleted T cells, or PBMCs.

Authors' methods: Nucleated cell counts were estimated from reference gene primer amplification. Only in-frame clones appear in the TCRdb table, and some are missing; sequencing was by immunoSEQ multiplex PCR. The V and J calls and the clone size are those of that table, but D and trimming were determined from the DNA. This sample has about 290,000 clones, with roughly 80% found just once. V was pared by 4 bases and J by 9 bases, with 23 bases between. CDR3 length equals 16 residues. Germline lookup yields CDR1 SGHTS and CDR2 YDEGEE. Sequencing used peripheral blood. The V gene is TRBV5-8, the J gene TRBJ2-1; D is possibly TRBD1 (6 bases). This TCR came from a woman between 45 and 65 years old with active or convalescent COVID-19. CDR3 loop: CASSTLWGQRPGEQFF. The CDR3 bases are TGTGCCAGCAGCACCTTGTGGGGGCAGCGGCCGGGTGAGCAGTTCTTC.